Below are 32 T cell receptor beta chains sequenced from a single sample in a study of T-cell reconstitution after alpha-beta-depleted transplantation in children. Library preparation (for TCRbeta) was performed with unique molecular identifiers. TCRdb reprocessed the PCR reads with MiXCR, giving one entry per CDR3 protein. This table has about 340,000 distinct CDR3 sequences, roughly 15% appearing once. The sequencing here drew on PBMCs, mostly from graft donor cells, taken 360 days after TCRalphabeta/CD19-depleted stem cell transplant. Source of these receptors: a male patient aged 2 to 9 who had a stem cell transplant for acute lymphoblastic leukemia, so the T cells may come from the graft donor.

The V call is TRBV12-3 or TRBV12-4, the J call TRBJ2-7, with D tentatively TRBD1 or TRBD2 (5 bases each). Trimming removed 5 bases at V and 3 bases at J, with 23 bases between. The CDR3 consists of 17 residues. The chain's CDR3 is CASSLNFWGSLDYEQYF. CDR3 DNA sequence: TGTGCCAGCAGTCTAAACTTTTGGGGGAGTCTGGACTACGAGCAGTACTTC.

In its sample, this clonotype was seen a few times. This chain uses TRBV13 with TRBJ1-4, with 9 bases aligning to TRBD1. This CDR3 contains 15 residues. Germline CDR1 PRHDT, CDR2 FYEKMQ (reference sequence). Losses at the gene ends were 5 bases for V and 6 bases for J; bases not matched to a gene: 7. Here the CDR3 reads CASSLGTGLYEKLFF. The DNA of the CDR3 is TGTGCCAGCAGCCTGGGGACAGGGTTATATGAAAAACTGTTTTTT.

There are a few counts of this clonotype. The chain uses TRBV24-1 and TRBJ2-5; TRBD1 is a possible D gene (6 bases). The CDR3 is 16 residues long. The germline V gene has CDR1 KGHDR and CDR2 SFDVKD. Deletions cut 3 bases from V and 4 bases from J, with 17 bases between. The CDR3 nucleotides read TGTGCCACCAGTGATGCTACAGGGTCGATGCGAGAGACCCAGTACTTC. It is translated as CATSDATGSMRETQYF.

This clonotype was counted between two and nine times. V and J are TRBV28 and TRBJ2-3; 11 bases fit TRBD2. Germline V gene sequence: CDR1 MDHEN, CDR2 SYDVKM. Trimming removed 3 bases from V and 0 bases from J; junction bases left unmatched: 2. CDR3 length equals 16 residues. Here the CDR3 DNA reads TGTGCCAGCAGTTTGATAGCGGGAGGGAGCACAGATACGCAGTATTTT. Protein sequence: CASSLIAGGSTDTQYF.

This chain links TRBV29-1 with TRBJ2-1; D is unresolved. Germline loops: CDR1 SQVTM, CDR2 ANQGSEA. There are 12 residues in the CDR3. The V gene lost 6 bases and the J gene lost 1 base, with 7 bases spanning the gap. Here the CDR3 reads CSVDKSYNEQFF. The CDR3 DNA sequence: TGCAGCGTCGACAAATCCTACAATGAGCAGTTCTTC.

The V and J genes are TRBV28 and TRBJ2-5; 8 bases are a match to TRBD2. The V gene's germline CDR1 is MDHEN and CDR2 SYDVKM. J lost 5 bases, V lost 2 bases, and 22 bases had no gene match. This CDR3 region has 20 residues. CDR3 sequence (DNA): TGTGCCAGCAGTTTACGGGTGTTAACTAGCGGCCCTCGATTCGTGGAGACCCAGTACTTC. Its protein is CASSLRVLTSGPRFVETQYF. Together with reference TRBV28 and TRBJ2-5, the CDR3 gives the full variable domain: DVKVTQSSRYLVKRTGEKVFLECVQDMDHENMFWYRQDPGLGLRLIYFSYDVKMKEKGDIPEGYSVSREKKERFSLILESASTNQTSMYLCASSLRVLTSGPRFVETQYFGPGTRLLVL.

Only a few counts were recorded for this clonotype. V is TRBV7-8 and J is TRBJ2-5; TRBD2 matches 9 bases. The germline V gene encodes CDR1 SGHVS and CDR2 FQNEAQ. CDR3 length: 14 residues. Trimming took 1 base from V and 5 from J; bases not matched to a gene: 2. The CDR3 nucleotides are TGTGCCAGCAGCTTAGGCAGCGGGAGGGAGACCCAGTACTTC. It yields the protein CASSLGSGRETQYF.

About this clonotype: Since a much larger clone is just one base distant, this may be a read error. Likely a read error: the CDR3 ends without its conserved phenylalanine or tryptophan. V usage is TRBV28 and J usage is TRBJ1-4, with D hard to call. There are 15 residues in the CDR3. Trimming removed 5 bases at V and 6 bases at J, with 16 bases between. Germline-derived CDR1 and CDR2 are MDHEN and SYDVKM. Written as DNA, the CDR3 is TGTGCCAGCAGTCTCGACGGTCAGTGGGATGAAAAACTGTTTGTT. Its protein product is CASSLDGQWDEKLFV.

The chain recombines TRBV5-1 with TRBJ1-1, with D perhaps TRBD1 (5 bases). Per germline, CDR1 SGHRS and CDR2 YFSETQ. The V end was cut by 4 bases, the J end by 0 bases, with 10 bases between. This CDR3 region has 14 residues. CDR3 coding DNA: TGCGCCAGCAGCCCAGGGACCATGAACACTGAAGCTTTCTTT. Residues: CASSPGTMNTEAFF. Filled out from reference TRBV5-1 and TRBJ1-1, the complete variable domain reads KAGVTQTPRYLIKTRGQQVTLSCSPISGHRSVSWYQQTPGQGLQFLFEYFSETQRNKGNFPGRFSGRQFSNSRSEMNVSTLELGDSALYLCASSPGTMNTEAFFGQGTRLTVV.

V gene TRBV5-8 combines with J gene TRBJ1-5; D is undetermined. CDR1 and CDR2 (germline): SGHTS, YDEGEE. V was shortened by 2 bases and J by 4 bases, with 7 bases between the two germline ends. The CDR3 is made up of 13 amino acids. DNA for the CDR3: TGTGCCAGCAGCTTTATCGAAAATCAGCCCCAGCATTTT. Its translation: CASSFIENQPQHF.

The chain links TRBV18 to TRBJ2-1, with D perhaps TRBD1 or TRBD2 (5 bases each). With 3 bases removed from V and 2 bases from J, the gap between germline ends came to 23 bases. The V gene's germline CDR1 is KGHSH and CDR2 LQKENI. This CDR3 comprises 19 residues. CDR3 nucleotide sequence: TGTGCCAGCTCACCTCAGGAGAGGGGAAGGGGTAGAACCTACAATGAGCAGTTCTTC. It encodes CASSPQERGRGRTYNEQFF.

The chain links TRBV7-8 to TRBJ2-1; no firm D call. Germline CDR1 and CDR2: SGHVS and FQNEAQ. V lost 0 bases and J 5 bases, leaving 17 bases between the germline ends. The CDR3 runs to 17 residues. CDR3 residues: CASSLALFRDRDNEQFF. The CDR3 coding sequence is TGTGCCAGCAGCTTAGCGCTGTTTAGGGATCGGGACAATGAGCAGTTCTTC.

The chain combines TRBV6-1 with TRBJ1-6; D gene ambiguous. This CDR3 contains 14 residues. Germline V CDR1 and CDR2: MNHNS, SASEGT. Trimming cost V 5 bases and J 10 bases, with 15 bases left between them. Written as DNA, the CDR3 is TGTGCCAGCAGTCCCACCAAACCGGCCTCACCCCTCCACTTT. Amino acids: CASSPTKPASPLHF.

This sequence joins TRBV28 and TRBJ2-1; D gene unclear. The CDR3 is 12 amino acids. The germline V and J ends were trimmed by 7 bases and 3 bases, with 7 bases remaining between them. Germline V gene lookup returns CDR1 MDHEN and CDR2 SYDVKM. The CDR3 DNA reads as TGTGCCAGCACGGATTACTACAATGAGCAGTTCTTC. Translated: CASTDYYNEQFF.

This chain joins TRBV9 and TRBJ2-7; 12 positions agree with TRBD2. The CDR3 is 15 amino acids. V lost 4 bases to trimming and J lost 3 bases; unmatched junction nucleotides: 5. CDR1 is SGDLS and CDR2 is YYNGEE in the germline V gene. Here the CDR3 DNA reads TGTGCCAGCAGCCCTCTAGCGGGAGGGCACTACGAGCAGTACTTC. Amino acid sequence: CASSPLAGGHYEQYF.

This clonotype has just a few counts. The chain has TRBV28 and TRBJ2-1; D is perhaps TRBD2 (7 bases). This CDR3 is 18 amino acids long. V dropped 1 base and J dropped 4 bases, with 20 bases sitting between them. CDR1 MDHEN and CDR2 SYDVKM come from the germline V gene. The CDR3 here is CASSLFGGRGLLYNEQFF. CDR3 nucleotide sequence: TGTGCCAGCAGTTTATTCGGGGGGCGGGGGCTCCTTTACAATGAGCAGTTCTTC. The complete variable domain, with remaining parts taken from reference TRBV28 and TRBJ2-1, reads DVKVTQSSRYLVKRTGEKVFLECVQDMDHENMFWYRQDPGLGLRLIYFSYDVKMKEKGDIPEGYSVSREKKERFSLILESASTNQTSMYLCASSLFGGRGLLYNEQFFGPGTRLTVL.

This clonotype was found many times. The chain recombines TRBV10-3 with TRBJ2-5; D perhaps matches TRBD2 (6 bases). V lost 6 bases and J lost 5, with 7 bases in between. Germline V gene data show CDR1 as ENHRY and CDR2 as SYGVKD. There are 11 residues in the CDR3. The DNA for the CDR3 is TGTGCCATCAGGGGGAGGGAGACCCAGTACTTC. Encoded protein: CAIRGRETQYF.

In its sample, this clonotype was seen a few times. The V gene is TRBV5-6, the J gene TRBJ2-1; TRBD2 matches at 9 bases. J lost 3 bases, V lost 0 bases, and 7 bases had no gene match. Germline CDR1 is SGHDT and CDR2 is YYEEEE. This CDR3 comprises 17 residues. The CDR3 bases are TGTGCCAGCAGCTTGGCGACTAGCGGACCCAGCTACAATGAGCAGTTCTTC. This gives the protein CASSLATSGPSYNEQFF.

To note about this clonotype: One end of the junction is discordant with germline, which a read error may explain. The chain is built from TRBV7-7 and TRBJ2-4, with 8 bases aligning to TRBD1. Germline V gives CDR1 SSHAT, CDR2 FNYEAQ (reference sequence). The CDR3 covers 10 residues. The CDR3 is CARLRDRRDF. The CDR3 bases are TGTGCTAGACTCCGGGACAGGAGGGACTTC.

The chain recombines TRBV12-3 or TRBV12-4 with TRBJ1-4; 7 bases match TRBD1. The trim removed 0 bases at V and 3 bases at J, leaving 1 base unmatched. The CDR3 length is 15 residues. CDR3 DNA: TGTGCCAGCAGTTTAGCGACAGGGTCTAATGAAAAACTGTTTTTT. It is translated as CASSLATGSNEKLFF.

This chain connects TRBV12-3 or TRBV12-4 to TRBJ1-5; TRBD1 matches 7 bases. Trimming at V came to 9 bases and at J to 0 bases, leaving 2 bases not matched to a gene. The CDR3 length is 13 residues. CDR3 amino acids: CASQGDSNQPQHF. The CDR3 DNA sequence: TGTGCCAGTCAGGGGGATAGCAATCAGCCCCAGCATTTT.

The chain links TRBV13 to TRBJ2-5; TRBD1 agrees at 7 bases. The CDR3 covers 14 residues. Germline V gives CDR1 PRHDT, CDR2 FYEKMQ (reference sequence). V lost 0 bases and J lost 3; bases outside the gene matches: 1. CDR3 loop: CASSLGGTEETQYF. CDR3 DNA: TGTGCCAGCAGCTTAGGTGGGACAGAAGAGACCCAGTACTTC.

This clonotype has ten or more counts. V and J are TRBV11-1 and TRBJ2-2; D possibly corresponds to TRBD2 (7 bases). Germline CDR1 reads SGHAT; CDR2 reads FQDESV (reference sequence). V gave up 3 bases and J gave up 7 bases, with 27 bases separating them. The CDR3 is 19 residues long. The CDR3 coding sequence is TGTGCCAGCAGCTTGAGACCTCTGAGGACGGCGGGGGCGAGCGGGGAGCTGTTTTTT. Residues: CASSLRPLRTAGASGELFF.

The genes are TRBV18 and TRBJ2-1; D is ambiguous. Germline V gene sequence: CDR1 KGHSH, CDR2 LQKENI. The CDR3 sequence is 14 residues long. Trimming removed 1 base at V and 5 bases at J, with 9 bases between. CDR3 protein: CASSPQARNNEQFF. In DNA form, the CDR3 reads TGTGCCAGCTCACCACAAGCTCGAAACAATGAGCAGTTCTTC.

The V and J genes are TRBV7-9 and TRBJ2-2, with unresolved D. The CDR3 covers 15 residues. Looked up from germline, CDR1 is SEHNR and CDR2 is FQNEAQ (reference sequence). Deletions cut 2 bases from V and 0 bases from J, with 7 bases between. CDR3 protein: CASSLLNPNTGELFF. DNA of the CDR3: TGTGCCAGCAGCTTATTAAATCCGAACACCGGGGAGCTGTTTTTT.

CDR3 nucleotide sequence: TGTGCCAGCAGCGTTGACCCAGAGAATGAGCAGTTCTTC. Translated: CASSVDPENEQFF. The chain joins TRBV9 to TRBJ2-1; D is uncertain. V was pared by 2 bases and J by 7 bases, with 10 bases between. The CDR3 loop spans 13 amino acids. Germline-derived CDR1 and CDR2 are SGDLS and YYNGEE.

The chain has TRBV7-8 and TRBJ2-1, with 10 bases identical to TRBD2. Germline assignment: CDR1 SGHVS and CDR2 FQNEAQ. The V and J ends lost 2 bases and 7 bases, in that order; junction bases with no gene match: 8. The length of the CDR3 is 16 residues. In DNA, the CDR3 is TGTGCCAGCAGCTTACCTCGGCCTAGCGGGAGAAATGAGCAGTTCTTC. It encodes CASSLPRPSGRNEQFF.

This clonotype was seen many times. The chain uses TRBV28 and TRBJ2-2; D not resolved. This CDR3 region has 11 residues. Germline V lookup: CDR1 MDHEN, CDR2 SYDVKM. V was trimmed by 4 bases and J by 6 bases, leaving 3 bases between them. The CDR3 here is CASSWSGELFF. CDR3 nucleotide sequence: TGTGCCAGCAGTTGGTCCGGGGAGCTGTTTTTT.

The table lists this clonotype with a few counts. The chain is built from TRBV7-3 and TRBJ1-1; D is unresolved. The CDR3 sequence is 13 residues long. Germline CDR1 reads SGHTA; CDR2 reads FQGTGA. Trimming shortened V by 5 bases and J by 5 bases, and 12 bases separated the two germline ends. In DNA form, the CDR3 reads TGTGCCAGCAGCCCGACTCCTAGGACTGAAGCTTTCTTT. This codes for CASSPTPRTEAFF.

A few counts support this clonotype. The V call is TRBV4-1, the J call TRBJ1-6, with D uncertain. Between the trimmed V and J ends, which lost 0 bases and 10 bases, there was a span of 16 bases. The CDR3 spans 16 residues. Germline CDR1 MGHRA, CDR2 YSYEKL. CDR3 coding DNA: TGCGCCAGCAGCCAAGACGGAGTTAGAGGTGGATCACCCCTCCACTTT. Its translation is CASSQDGVRGGSPLHF.

This clonotype was recorded many times. V and J are TRBV6-1 and TRBJ2-1; D not resolved. The V end lost 5 bases, the J end lost 9 bases, and 14 bases lay between the germline ends. The CDR3 loop spans 13 amino acids. The germline CDR1 and CDR2 sequences are MNHNS and SASEGT. In DNA form, the CDR3 reads TGTGCCAGCAGTATGCGTCGGACGGGTGAGCAGTTCTTC. It translates to CASSMRRTGEQFF.

This clonotype was observed a few times. J is TRBJ2-1 and V is TRBV4-3, with 8 nucleotides matching TRBD2. The CDR3 covers 17 residues. V trimming: 2 bases; J trimming: 2 bases; junction bases outside the gene matches: 8. The V gene's germline CDR1 is LGHNA and CDR2 YSLEER. Written as DNA, the CDR3 is TGCGCCAGCAGCCAAAGTCTTGCGGGAGGCGCCTACAATGAGCAGTTCTTC. Protein: CASSQSLAGGAYNEQFF.